The 3 T cell receptor beta chains in this list originate from one sample, sequenced in a study of blood T cell repertoires in COVID-19. The table came from immunoSEQ multiplex PCR; TCRdb's copy has only in-frame clones and leaves some out. The top ten hold just under 3% of the sample, which has roughly 50,000 clones, approximately 83% seen once. Sequences were obtained from peripheral blood. The origin of the receptors is a woman of 80 years or more with acute or convalescent COVID-19.

This clone came up a few times. The CDR3 region is CASGRTVQETQYF. The CDR3 coding sequence is TGTGCCAGCGGAAGGACAGTCCAAGAGACCCAGTACTTC. This chain links TRBV3-1 (or the pseudogene TRBV3-2) with TRBJ2-5, with D perhaps matching TRBD1 (6 bases). Looked up from germline, CDR1 is LGHDT and CDR2 is YNNKEL (reference sequence). The CDR3 spans 13 residues. Trimming took off 8 bases at V and 1 base at J, with 11 bases between the two ends.

CDR3 in amino acids: CAISPSARGPETQYF. CDR3 sequence (DNA): TGTGCCATCAGTCCATCCGCCAGGGGGCCAGAGACCCAGTACTTC. The rearrangement links TRBV10-3 to TRBJ2-5; 8 bases are shared with TRBD1. The ends lost 5 bases at V and 4 bases at J; junction bases unmatched: 9. Per germline, CDR1 ENHRY and CDR2 SYGVKD. CDR3 size: 15 residues.

The gene calls are TRBV6-6 and TRBJ1-1; tentatively, D is TRBD1 (6 bases). Germline lookup yields CDR1 MNHNY and CDR2 SVGAGI (reference sequence). The CDR3 extends over 11 amino acids. Between the trimmed V and J ends, which lost 7 bases and 4 bases, there was a span of 7 bases. CDR3 protein: CASTRGTEAFF. The CDR3 DNA reads TGTGCCAGCACCAGGGGCACTGAAGCTTTCTTT.